This T cell receptor beta chain was recovered during a study of beta chain features in type 1 diabetes. Turning to the study itself: Taken together, all samples contributed fewer than 110 million examined sorted cells. General observations from the study: Naive, central memory and Treg TCRB repertoires seemed to resemble each other more closely in patients than they did in healthy donors. Moderately but significantly shorter TCRB CDR3s were found in Type 1 diabetes patients in all four CD4+ subsets.

This clone was seen more than once but under ten times. Its target is not known. Distinct nucleotide sequences in the sample also encode this CDR3. Naive, central memory, regulatory and stem cell-like memory cells within the CD4+ compartment were sorted using CD45RO/CCR7/CD25/CD127/CD95/CD27. TCRB transcripts that were expressed got sequenced, as all of the isolated RNA had been reverse transcribed. TCRdb keeps only in-frame clones here, not all; method: immunoSEQ multiplex PCR. The repertoire consists of some 250,000 clones, with approximately 10% occurring once and the leading ten covering 0.017%. The sequenced material came from naive CD4+ T cells from blood. The TCR sequence derives from a man between 25 and 39 years old with type 1 diabetes.

The CDR3 DNA reads as TGTGCCAGCAGTTACTCCCGAGAGACCCAGTACTTC. Protein: CASSYSRETQYF. The gene calls are TRBV6-5 and TRBJ2-5, with D unresolved. The germline V gene has CDR1 MNHEY and CDR2 SVGAGI. The V gene lost 0 bases and the J gene lost 4 bases, with 3 bases spanning the gap. The CDR3 covers 12 residues.